The 24 T cell receptor beta chains below come from one sample, sequenced in a study of CD8 T cells in Susac syndrome. Reverse transcription of about 0.45 to 1 ug RNA was performed with random hexamers. TCRdb reanalysed the immunoSEQ multiplex PCR reads using MiXCR and keeps one entry per CDR3 protein. The sample consists of roughly 200,000 distinct CDR3 sequences, about 95% of them appearing once. The sequenced sample consisted of CD4+ T cells from PBMCs. The receptors originated from a human donor with Susac syndrome.

V is TRBV20-1 and J is TRBJ2-7; D is undetermined. Looked up from germline, CDR1 is DFQATT and CDR2 is SNEGSKA (reference sequence). V was trimmed by 0 bases and J by 3 bases, leaving 12 bases between them. There are 14 residues in the CDR3. The CDR3 loop reads CSARDPPVNYEQYF. The CDR3 region has the DNA TGCAGTGCTAGAGATCCCCCAGTAAACTACGAGCAGTACTTC.

The V call is TRBV5-1, the J call TRBJ2-1; D unresolved. CDR1 and CDR2 (germline): SGHRS, YFSETQ. Trimming took off 4 bases at V and 0 bases at J, with 11 bases between the two ends. This CDR3 has 15 amino acids. The CDR3 region is CASSPRRSSYNEQFF. The CDR3 DNA is TGCGCCAGCAGCCCCCGGCGGAGCTCCTACAATGAGCAGTTCTTC. Full variable domain (rest looked up from reference TRBV5-1 and TRBJ2-1): KAGVTQTPRYLIKTRGQQVTLSCSPISGHRSVSWYQQTPGQGLQFLFEYFSETQRNKGNFPGRFSGRQFSNSRSEMNVSTLELGDSALYLCASSPRRSSYNEQFFGPGTRLTVL.

The V and J genes are TRBV12-3 or TRBV12-4 and TRBJ2-1; TRBD2 matches 11 bases. The CDR3 length is 16 residues. Trimming cost V 6 bases and J 5 bases; bases outside gene matches: 9. The CDR3 nucleotides read TGTGCCAGCAGCCCCGGGACTAGCGGACGAAACAATGAGCAGTTCTTC. Its translation: CASSPGTSGRNNEQFF.

The V gene is TRBV29-1, the J gene TRBJ2-7; D is ambiguous. The CDR3 contains 12 residues. The V gene's germline CDR1 is SQVTM and CDR2 ANQGSEA. V dropped 3 bases and J dropped 2 bases, with 8 bases sitting between them. CDR3 sequence: CSVEGSPYEQYF. The CDR3, as DNA: TGCAGCGTTGAGGGGTCACCCTACGAGCAGTACTTC.

The chain employs TRBV7-9 and TRBJ2-7, with 10 bases lining up with TRBD1. V gave up 5 bases and J gave up 3 bases; unmatched junction bases: 7. Germline CDR1 is SEHNR and CDR2 is FQNEAQ (reference sequence). There are 15 residues in the CDR3. CDR3 sequence reads: CASSEGTGAGYEQYF. CDR3 nucleotides: TGTGCCAGCAGCGAAGGGACAGGGGCTGGCTACGAGCAGTACTTC.

V usage is TRBV19 and J usage is TRBJ2-7, with 8 bases lining up with TRBD1. The germline CDR1 and CDR2 sequences are LNHDA and SQIVND (reference sequence). The CDR3 runs 14 residues. The ends lost 4 bases at V and 3 bases at J; junction bases unmatched: 5. The DNA for the CDR3 is TGTGCCAGTAGTACCGGGACAGGCTTCTACGAGCAGTACTTC. Translating gives CASSTGTGFYEQYF. Full variable domain (remainder filled in from reference TRBV19 and TRBJ2-7): DGGITQSPKYLFRKEGQNVTLSCEQNLNHDAMYWYRQDPGQGLRLIYYSQIVNDFQKGDIAEGYSVSREKKESFPLTVTSAQKNPTAFYLCASSTGTGFYEQYFGPGTRLTVT.

This chain uses TRBV28 with TRBJ2-3; weak D call: TRBD2 (6 bases). Germline-derived CDR1 and CDR2 are MDHEN and SYDVKM. The CDR3 consists of 13 residues. Trimming took off 8 bases at V and 0 bases at J, with 9 bases between the two ends. DNA for the CDR3: TGTGCCAGCGCGGGGCCAAGCACAGATACGCAGTATTTT. Encoded protein: CASAGPSTDTQYF.

The chain is built from TRBV4-2 and TRBJ1-2; perhaps TRBD1 as D (5 bases). Germline loops: CDR1 LGHNA, CDR2 YNFKEQ. The V end was cut by 0 bases, the J end by 4 bases, with 12 bases between. This CDR3 has 15 amino acids. This CDR3 is CASSQDHIRAYGYTF. The CDR3 nucleotides read TGTGCCAGCAGCCAAGATCATATCAGGGCCTATGGCTACACCTTC.

The chain recombines TRBV7-2 with TRBJ2-5; D remains unclear. V was cut by 4 bases and J by 5 bases, with 8 bases left in between. The CDR3 covers 12 residues. Germline values: CDR1 SGHTA, CDR2 FQGNSA. The CDR3, as DNA: TGTGCCAGCAGCTCAGACGGGGAGACCCAGTACTTC. Its translation is CASSSDGETQYF.

V gene TRBV3-1 combines with J gene TRBJ1-1, with a possible D match to TRBD1 (6 bases). Trimming removed 0 bases from V and 5 bases from J, with 16 bases in between. There are 16 residues in the CDR3. From germline, CDR1 is LGHDT and CDR2 YNNKEL (reference sequence). In nucleotides, the CDR3 is TGTGCCAGCAGCCAAGATCCTCCAGGGGCAGGTACTGAAGCTTTCTTT. Protein sequence: CASSQDPPGAGTEAFF.

This clonotype was observed a handful of times. The chain recombines TRBV9 with TRBJ2-2; maybe TRBD2 (5 bases). Germline V gene lookup returns CDR1 SGDLS and CDR2 YYNGEE. The CDR3 is 15 amino acids. Trimming removed 2 bases at V and 0 bases at J, with 8 bases between. The CDR3 reads CASSVEGANTGELFF. In DNA form, the CDR3 reads TGTGCCAGCAGCGTCGAGGGAGCGAACACCGGGGAGCTGTTTTTT.

The genes are TRBV20-1 and TRBJ2-1, with 14 positions matching TRBD2. Germline-derived CDR1 and CDR2 are DFQATT and SNEGSKA (reference sequence). The CDR3 totals 15 residues. V shed 3 bases and J 8 bases; nucleotides not matched to a gene: 6. The DNA of the CDR3 is TGCAGTGCTAGGGGACTAGCGGGAGTGTTCGATGAGCAGTTCTTC. Translation gives CSARGLAGVFDEQFF.

The genes are TRBV7-9 and TRBJ2-3; D uncertain. Trimming took 1 base from V and 0 from J, leaving 8 bases between them. The CDR3 length is 15 residues. Germline CDR1 SEHNR, CDR2 FQNEAQ (reference sequence). The CDR3 protein is CASSLGLSSTDTQYF. In nucleotides, the CDR3 is TGTGCCAGCAGCTTAGGTCTCAGTAGCACAGATACGCAGTATTTT.

This chain joins TRBV19 and TRBJ2-7, with TRBD1 matching over 8 bases. The length of the CDR3 is 15 residues. Germline assignment: CDR1 LNHDA and CDR2 SQIVND (reference sequence). J was trimmed by 2 bases and V by 5 bases; bases with no gene match: 8. CDR3 nucleotide sequence: TGTGCCAGTAGTGACGGGACAGGCGCAACCTACGAGCAGTACTTC. Translation: CASSDGTGATYEQYF.

The chain is built from TRBV7-9 and TRBJ2-1; no reliable D call. The CDR3 length is 14 residues. Germline-derived CDR1 and CDR2 are SEHNR and FQNEAQ (reference sequence). The V gene lost 8 bases and the J gene lost 5 bases, with 16 bases spanning the gap. CDR3 region: CASSTRSEHNEQFF. The CDR3 DNA is TGTGCCAGCTCAACACGCTCCGAACACAATGAGCAGTTCTTC.

This chain links TRBV20-1 with TRBJ2-3, with D maybe TRBD1 (6 bases). CDR1 and CDR2 (germline): DFQATT, SNEGSKA (reference sequence). The V end lost 4 bases, the J end lost 5 bases, and 16 bases lay between the germline ends. The CDR3 length is 14 residues. The CDR3 region has the DNA TGCAGTGCTAAGCTCAGGGGAAGGCTAGATACGCAGTATTTT. Translation: CSAKLRGRLDTQYF.

This chain links TRBV5-1 with TRBJ2-1; tentative D call: TRBD2 (5 bases). CDR1 and CDR2 from the germline V gene are SGHRS and YFSETQ. The CDR3 covers 15 residues. Trimming took 2 bases from V and 0 from J, leaving 9 bases between them. CDR3 bases: TGCGCCAGCAGCTTAAGAGGGCTCTCCTACAATGAGCAGTTCTTC. This encodes CASSLRGLSYNEQFF.

The chain combines TRBV11-2 with TRBJ2-7, with a weak D call TRBD1 (6 bases). Germline V lookup: CDR1 SGHAT, CDR2 FQNNGV. V lost 4 bases, J lost 5 bases, and 15 bases lay in between. This CDR3 spans 14 amino acids. CDR3 loop: CASSSPIRGHEQYF. DNA of the CDR3: TGTGCCAGCAGCTCACCCATCAGGGGTCACGAGCAGTACTTC.

The CDR3 spells CATSKDRGASKNIQYF. As DNA, the CDR3 is TGTGCCACCAGCAAGGACAGGGGAGCGTCCAAAAACATTCAGTACTTC. The V gene is TRBV15, the J gene TRBJ2-4; 9 nucleotides match TRBD1. Losses at the gene ends were 4 bases for V and 2 bases for J; bases not matched to a gene: 6. Germline loops: CDR1 LNHNV, CDR2 YYDKDF (reference sequence). This CDR3 comprises 16 residues.

The chain carries TRBV20-1 and TRBJ2-7, with D hard to call. V dropped 5 bases and J dropped 2 bases, with 16 bases sitting between them. Germline V gives CDR1 DFQATT, CDR2 SNEGSKA (reference sequence). The CDR3 spans 14 residues. The CDR3 nucleotides read TGCAGTGCTGTGTCCACCGCTGGGGCCTACGAGCAGTACTTC. Its translation: CSAVSTAGAYEQYF.

J is TRBJ2-1 and V is TRBV5-4; TRBD2 agrees at 10 bases. After removal of 4 bases from V and 4 bases from J, the junction contained 5 bases not matched to a gene. CDR3 length: 15 amino acids. Per the germline V gene, CDR1 is SGHNT and CDR2 is YYREEE (reference sequence). CDR3 sequence: CASSVSSGGYNEQFF. CDR3 sequence (DNA): TGTGCCAGCAGCGTTTCTAGCGGGGGTTACAATGAGCAGTTCTTC.

This chain links TRBV24-1 with TRBJ2-2; weak D call: TRBD1 (6 bases). Trimming removed 7 bases from V and 6 bases from J, with 11 bases in between. Germline-derived CDR1 and CDR2 are KGHDR and SFDVKD. This CDR3 contains 13 residues. CDR3 residues: CATRGTGPGELFF. CDR3 sequence (DNA): TGTGCCACCAGAGGAACAGGGCCCGGGGAGCTGTTTTTT.

This clonotype was seen just once. The chain joins TRBV2 to TRBJ2-7; the D call may be TRBD1 or TRBD2 (6 bases each). The V and J ends lost 4 bases and 0 bases respectively, with 13 bases between them. Per germline, CDR1 SNHLY and CDR2 FYNNEI. The CDR3 spans 15 residues. Here the CDR3 DNA reads TGTGCCAGCAGTGTTGTTGGAGGGGGCTCCTACGAGCAGTACTTC. Translating it yields CASSVVGGGSYEQYF.

The J gene is TRBJ2-1, the V gene TRBV29-1, with no clear D. The CDR3 has 14 residues. CDR1 and CDR2 (germline): SQVTM, ANQGSEA. Trimming shortened V by 4 bases and J by 0 bases, and 10 bases separated the two germline ends. The CDR3 here is CSVVTGYSYNEQFF. In nucleotides, the CDR3 is TGCAGCGTTGTAACTGGTTACTCCTACAATGAGCAGTTCTTC.